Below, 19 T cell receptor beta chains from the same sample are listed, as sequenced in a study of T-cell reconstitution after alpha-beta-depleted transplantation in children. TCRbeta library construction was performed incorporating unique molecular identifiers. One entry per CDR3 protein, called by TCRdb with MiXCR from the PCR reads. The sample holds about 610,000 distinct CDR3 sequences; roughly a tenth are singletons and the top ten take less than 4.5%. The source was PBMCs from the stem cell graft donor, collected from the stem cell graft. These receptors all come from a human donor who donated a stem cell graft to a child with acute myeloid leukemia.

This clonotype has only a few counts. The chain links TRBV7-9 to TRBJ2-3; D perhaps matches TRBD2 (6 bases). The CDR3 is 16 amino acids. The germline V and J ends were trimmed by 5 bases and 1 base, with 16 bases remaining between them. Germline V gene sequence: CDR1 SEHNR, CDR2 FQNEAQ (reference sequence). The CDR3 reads CASSPRDSKRTDTQYF. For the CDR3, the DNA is TGTGCCAGCAGCCCGCGGGACTCCAAACGCACAGATACGCAGTATTTT.

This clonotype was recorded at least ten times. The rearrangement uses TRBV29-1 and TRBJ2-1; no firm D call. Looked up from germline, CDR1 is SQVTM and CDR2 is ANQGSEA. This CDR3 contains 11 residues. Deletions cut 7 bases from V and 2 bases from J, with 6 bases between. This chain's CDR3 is CSGRAYNEQFF. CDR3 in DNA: TGCAGCGGTCGGGCCTACAATGAGCAGTTCTTC.

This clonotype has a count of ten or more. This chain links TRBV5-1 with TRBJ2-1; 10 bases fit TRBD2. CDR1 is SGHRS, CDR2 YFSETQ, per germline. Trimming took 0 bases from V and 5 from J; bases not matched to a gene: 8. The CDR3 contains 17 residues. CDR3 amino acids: CASSLVASGSLDNEQFF. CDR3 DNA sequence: TGCGCCAGCAGCTTGGTGGCTAGCGGGAGCCTCGACAATGAGCAGTTCTTC.

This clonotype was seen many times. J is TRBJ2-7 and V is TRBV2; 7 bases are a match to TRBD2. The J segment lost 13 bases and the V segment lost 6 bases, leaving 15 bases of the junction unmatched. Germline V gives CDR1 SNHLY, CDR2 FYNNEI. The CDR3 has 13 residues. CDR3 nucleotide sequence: TGTGCCAGCAGGGCAGGATCTAGCGGCCTTTTCTACTTC. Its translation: CASRAGSSGLFYF.

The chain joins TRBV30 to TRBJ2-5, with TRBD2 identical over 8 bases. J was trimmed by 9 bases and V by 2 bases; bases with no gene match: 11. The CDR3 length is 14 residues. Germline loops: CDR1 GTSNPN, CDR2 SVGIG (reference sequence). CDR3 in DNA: TGTGCCTGGAGTCAAGGACTAGCCGGCGAGGCCCAGTACTTC. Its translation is CAWSQGLAGEAQYF.

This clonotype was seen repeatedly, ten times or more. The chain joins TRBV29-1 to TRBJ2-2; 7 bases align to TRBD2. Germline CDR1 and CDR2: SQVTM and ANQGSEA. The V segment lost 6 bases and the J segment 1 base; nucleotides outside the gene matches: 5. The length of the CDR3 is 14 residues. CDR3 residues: CSVGVAGNTGELFF. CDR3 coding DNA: TGCAGCGTGGGGGTAGCGGGGAACACCGGGGAGCTGTTTTTT.

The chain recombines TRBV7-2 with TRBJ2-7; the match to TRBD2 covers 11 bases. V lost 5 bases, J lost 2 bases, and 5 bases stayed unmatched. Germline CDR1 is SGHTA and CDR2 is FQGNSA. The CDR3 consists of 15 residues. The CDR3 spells CASSEPGLAAYEQYF. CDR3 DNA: TGTGCCAGCAGCGAACCGGGACTAGCGGCCTACGAGCAGTACTTC. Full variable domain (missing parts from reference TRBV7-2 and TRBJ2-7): GAGVSQSPSNKVTEKGKDVELRCDPISGHTALYWYRQSLGQGLEFLIYFQGNSAPDKSGLPSDRFSAERTGGSVSTLTIQRTQQEDSAVYLCASSEPGLAAYEQYFGPGTRLTVT.

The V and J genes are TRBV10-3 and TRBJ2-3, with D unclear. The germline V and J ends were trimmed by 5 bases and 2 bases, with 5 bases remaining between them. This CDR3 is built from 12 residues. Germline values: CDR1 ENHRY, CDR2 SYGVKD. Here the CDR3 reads CAISPTTDTQYF. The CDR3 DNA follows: TGTGCCATCAGTCCCACCACAGATACGCAGTATTTT.

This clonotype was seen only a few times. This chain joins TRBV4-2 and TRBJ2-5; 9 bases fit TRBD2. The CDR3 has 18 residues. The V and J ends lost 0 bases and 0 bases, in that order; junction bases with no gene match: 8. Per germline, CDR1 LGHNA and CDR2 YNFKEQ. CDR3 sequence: CASSQEKGASGNQETQYF. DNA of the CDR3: TGTGCCAGCAGCCAAGAAAAAGGGGCTAGCGGGAACCAAGAGACCCAGTACTTC.

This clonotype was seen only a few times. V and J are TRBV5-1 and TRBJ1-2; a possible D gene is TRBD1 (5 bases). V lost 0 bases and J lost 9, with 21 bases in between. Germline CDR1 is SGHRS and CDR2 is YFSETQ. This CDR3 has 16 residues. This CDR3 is CASSLEIMGRDRSYTF. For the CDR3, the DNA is TGCGCCAGCAGCTTGGAAATTATGGGGCGAGATAGGAGCTACACCTTC. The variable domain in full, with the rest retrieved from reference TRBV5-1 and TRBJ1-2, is KAGVTQTPRYLIKTRGQQVTLSCSPISGHRSVSWYQQTPGQGLQFLFEYFSETQRNKGNFPGRFSGRQFSNSRSEMNVSTLELGDSALYLCASSLEIMGRDRSYTFGSGTRLTVV.

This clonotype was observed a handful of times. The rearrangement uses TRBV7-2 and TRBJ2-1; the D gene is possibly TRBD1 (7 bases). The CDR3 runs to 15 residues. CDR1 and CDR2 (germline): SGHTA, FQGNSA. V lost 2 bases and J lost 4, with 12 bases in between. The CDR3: CASSLLTGTYNEQFF. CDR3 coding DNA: TGTGCCAGCAGCTTACTGACAGGGACTTACAATGAGCAGTTCTTC. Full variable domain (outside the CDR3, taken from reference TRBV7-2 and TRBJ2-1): GAGVSQSPSNKVTEKGKDVELRCDPISGHTALYWYRQSLGQGLEFLIYFQGNSAPDKSGLPSDRFSAERTGGSVSTLTIQRTQQEDSAVYLCASSLLTGTYNEQFFGPGTRLTVL.

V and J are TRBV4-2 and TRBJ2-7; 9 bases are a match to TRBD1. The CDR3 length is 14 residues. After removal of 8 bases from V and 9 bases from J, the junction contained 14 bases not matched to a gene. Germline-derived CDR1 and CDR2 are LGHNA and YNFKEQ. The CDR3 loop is CASGPPGQGMGQYF. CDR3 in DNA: TGTGCCAGCGGCCCCCCGGGACAGGGAATGGGGCAGTACTTC.

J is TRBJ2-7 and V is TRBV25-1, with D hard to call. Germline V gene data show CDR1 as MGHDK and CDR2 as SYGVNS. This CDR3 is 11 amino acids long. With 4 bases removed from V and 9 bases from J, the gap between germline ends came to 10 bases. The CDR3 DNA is TGTGCCAGCAGTGTCGGGCCGGGGCAGTACTTC. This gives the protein CASSVGPGQYF.

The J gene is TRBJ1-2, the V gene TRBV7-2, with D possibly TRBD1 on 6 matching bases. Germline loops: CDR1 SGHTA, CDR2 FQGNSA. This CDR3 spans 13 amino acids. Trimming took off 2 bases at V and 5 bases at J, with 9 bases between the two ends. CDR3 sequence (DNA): TGTGCCAGCAGCTTAAGGGACAAATATGGCTACACCTTC. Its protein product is CASSLRDKYGYTF.

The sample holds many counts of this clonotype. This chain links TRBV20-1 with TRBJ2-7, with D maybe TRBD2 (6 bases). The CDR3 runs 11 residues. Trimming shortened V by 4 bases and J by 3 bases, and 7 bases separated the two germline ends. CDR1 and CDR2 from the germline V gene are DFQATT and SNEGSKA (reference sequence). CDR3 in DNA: TGCAGTGCTAATAGCGGCTACGAGCAGTACTTC. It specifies CSANSGYEQYF.

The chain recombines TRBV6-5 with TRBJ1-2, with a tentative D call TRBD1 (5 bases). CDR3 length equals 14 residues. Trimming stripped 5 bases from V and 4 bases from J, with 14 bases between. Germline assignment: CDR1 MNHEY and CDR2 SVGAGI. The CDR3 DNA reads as TGTGCCAGCAGTACTGACAGTGGGGGCTATGGCTACACCTTC. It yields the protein CASSTDSGGYGYTF.

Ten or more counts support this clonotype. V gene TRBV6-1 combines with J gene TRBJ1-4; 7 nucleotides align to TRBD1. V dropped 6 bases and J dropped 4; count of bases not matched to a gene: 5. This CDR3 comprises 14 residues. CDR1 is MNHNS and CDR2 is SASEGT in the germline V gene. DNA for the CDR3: TGTGCCAGCAGCCAGACAGGGTATAATGAAAAACTGTTTTTT. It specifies CASSQTGYNEKLFF.

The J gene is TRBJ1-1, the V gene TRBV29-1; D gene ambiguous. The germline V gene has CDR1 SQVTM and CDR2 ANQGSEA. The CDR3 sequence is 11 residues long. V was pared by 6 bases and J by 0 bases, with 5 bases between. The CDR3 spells CSVILNTEAFF. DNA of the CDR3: TGCAGCGTGATCCTGAACACTGAAGCTTTCTTT. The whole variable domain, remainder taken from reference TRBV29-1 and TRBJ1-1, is SAVISQKPSRDICQRGTSLTIQCQVDSQVTMMFWYRQQPGQSLTLIATANQGSEATYESGFVIDKFPISRPNLTFSTLTVSNMSPEDSSIYLCSVILNTEAFFGQGTRLTVV.

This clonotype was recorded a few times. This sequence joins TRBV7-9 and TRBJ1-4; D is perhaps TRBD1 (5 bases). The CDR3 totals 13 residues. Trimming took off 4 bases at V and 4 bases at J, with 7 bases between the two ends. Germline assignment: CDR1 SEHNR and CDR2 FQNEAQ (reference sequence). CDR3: CASSWDFNEKLFF. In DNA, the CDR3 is TGTGCCAGCAGCTGGGACTTTAATGAAAAACTGTTTTTT.